This TCR beta chain was found in a study of CD8 T cells in Susac syndrome. The germline gives CDR1 MNHEY, CDR2 SVGAGI. There are 15 residues in the CDR3. Trimming took 0 bases from V and 1 from J, leaving 6 bases between them. The RNA, about 0.45 to 1 ug, was put through reverse transcription using random hexamers. MiXCR, applied by TCRdb to the immunoSEQ multiplex PCR reads, yields one record per CDR3 protein. This table holds about 57,000 distinct CDR3 sequences, roughly 93% found once. This receptor was taken from a human donor with multiple sclerosis. Sequenced sample: CD8+ T cells from PBMCs. The gene calls are TRBV6-5 and TRBJ2-2; no clear D gene. The CDR3, as DNA: TGTGCCAGCAGTTACTCGGATCTGAACACCGGGGAGCTGTTTTTT. Its translation is CASSYSDLNTGELFF.